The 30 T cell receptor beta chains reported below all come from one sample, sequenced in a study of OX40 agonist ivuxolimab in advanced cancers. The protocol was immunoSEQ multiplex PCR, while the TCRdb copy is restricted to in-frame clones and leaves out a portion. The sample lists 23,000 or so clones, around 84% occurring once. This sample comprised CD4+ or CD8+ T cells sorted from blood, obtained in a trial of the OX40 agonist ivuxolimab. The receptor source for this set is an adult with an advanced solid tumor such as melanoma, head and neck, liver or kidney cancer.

The CDR3 protein is CASSTGTGITETQYF. The CDR3 DNA is TGTGCCAGTAGTACCGGGACAGGGATAACGGAGACCCAGTACTTC. The rearrangement uses TRBV19 and TRBJ2-5; 9 bases are shared with TRBD1. The V and J ends lost 4 bases and 5 bases, in that order; junction bases with no gene match: 8. The CDR3 runs 15 residues. Per germline, CDR1 LNHDA and CDR2 SQIVND (reference sequence).

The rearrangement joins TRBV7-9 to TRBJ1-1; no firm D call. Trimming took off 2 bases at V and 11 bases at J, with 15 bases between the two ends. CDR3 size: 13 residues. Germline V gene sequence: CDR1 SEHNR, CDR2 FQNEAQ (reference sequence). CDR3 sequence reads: CASSLLEGVEAFF. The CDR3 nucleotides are TGTGCCAGCAGCTTATTGGAGGGAGTAGAGGCTTTCTTT.

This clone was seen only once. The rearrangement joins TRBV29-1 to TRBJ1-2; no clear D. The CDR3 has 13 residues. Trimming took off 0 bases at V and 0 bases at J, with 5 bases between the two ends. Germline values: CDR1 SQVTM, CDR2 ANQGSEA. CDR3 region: CSVEELANYGYTF. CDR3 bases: TGCAGCGTTGAAGAGTTAGCTAACTATGGCTACACCTTC. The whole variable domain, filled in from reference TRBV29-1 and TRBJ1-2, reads SAVISQKPSRDICQRGTSLTIQCQVDSQVTMMFWYRQQPGQSLTLIATANQGSEATYESGFVIDKFPISRPNLTFSTLTVSNMSPEDSSIYLCSVEELANYGYTFGSGTRLTVV.

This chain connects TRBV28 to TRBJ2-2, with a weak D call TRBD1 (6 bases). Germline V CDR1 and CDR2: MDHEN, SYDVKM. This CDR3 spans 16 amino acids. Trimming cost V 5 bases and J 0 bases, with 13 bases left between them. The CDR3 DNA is TGTGCCAGCAGTGTTCTAGGGGGTTCGAACACCGGGGAGCTGTTTTTT. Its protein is CASSVLGGSNTGELFF.

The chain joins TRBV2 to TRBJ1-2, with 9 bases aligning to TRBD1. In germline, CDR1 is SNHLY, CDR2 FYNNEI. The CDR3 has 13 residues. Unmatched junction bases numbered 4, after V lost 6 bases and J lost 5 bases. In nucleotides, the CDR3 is TGTGCCAGCAGGCCCGGGACAGGGTATGGCTACACCTTC. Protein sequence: CASRPGTGYGYTF.

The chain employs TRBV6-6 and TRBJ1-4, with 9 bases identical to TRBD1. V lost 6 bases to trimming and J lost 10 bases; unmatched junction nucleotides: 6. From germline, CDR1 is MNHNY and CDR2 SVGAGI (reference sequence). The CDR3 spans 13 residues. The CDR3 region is CASSPTGGGKLFF. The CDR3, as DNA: TGTGCCAGCAGCCCGACAGGGGGAGGAAAACTGTTTTTT.

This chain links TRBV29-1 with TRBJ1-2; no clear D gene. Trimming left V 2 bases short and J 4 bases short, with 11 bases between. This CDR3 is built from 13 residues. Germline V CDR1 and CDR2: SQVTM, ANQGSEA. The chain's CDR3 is CSVESGNTYGYTF. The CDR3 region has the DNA TGCAGCGTTGAAAGCGGCAATACCTATGGCTACACCTTC.

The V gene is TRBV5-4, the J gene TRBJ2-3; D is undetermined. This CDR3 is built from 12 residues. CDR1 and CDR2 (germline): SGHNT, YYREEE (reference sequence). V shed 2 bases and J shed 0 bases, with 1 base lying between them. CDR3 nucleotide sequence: TGTGCCAGCAGCTTCAGCACAGATACGCAGTATTTT. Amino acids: CASSFSTDTQYF.

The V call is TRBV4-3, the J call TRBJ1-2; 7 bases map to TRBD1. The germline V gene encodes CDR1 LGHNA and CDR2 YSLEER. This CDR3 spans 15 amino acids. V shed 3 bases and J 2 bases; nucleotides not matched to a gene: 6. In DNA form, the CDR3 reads TGCGCCAGCAGCCAGTGGGACAGCACAAACTATGGCTACACCTTC. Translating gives CASSQWDSTNYGYTF.

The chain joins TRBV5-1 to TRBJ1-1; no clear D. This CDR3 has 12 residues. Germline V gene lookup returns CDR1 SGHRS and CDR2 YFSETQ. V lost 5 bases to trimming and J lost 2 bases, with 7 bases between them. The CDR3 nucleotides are TGCGCCAGCAGGAGTGGCAACACTGAAGCTTTCTTT. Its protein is CASRSGNTEAFF. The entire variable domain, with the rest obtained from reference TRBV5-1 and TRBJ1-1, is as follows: KAGVTQTPRYLIKTRGQQVTLSCSPISGHRSVSWYQQTPGQGLQFLFEYFSETQRNKGNFPGRFSGRQFSNSRSEMNVSTLELGDSALYLCASRSGNTEAFFGQGTRLTVV.

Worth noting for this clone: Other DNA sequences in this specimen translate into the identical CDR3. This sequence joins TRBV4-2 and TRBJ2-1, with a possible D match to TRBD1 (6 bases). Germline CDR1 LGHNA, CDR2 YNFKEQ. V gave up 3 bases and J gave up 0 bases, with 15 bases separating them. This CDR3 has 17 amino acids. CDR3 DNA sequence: TGTGCCAGCAGCCAGGCGGACAGCTCCAGCTCCTACAATGAGCAGTTCTTC. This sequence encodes CASSQADSSSSYNEQFF.

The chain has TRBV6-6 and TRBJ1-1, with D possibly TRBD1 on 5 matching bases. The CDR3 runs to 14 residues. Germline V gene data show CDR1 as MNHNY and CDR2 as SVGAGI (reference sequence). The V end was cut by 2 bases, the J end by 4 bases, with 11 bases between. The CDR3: CASSYPGGVTEAFF. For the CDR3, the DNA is TGTGCCAGCAGTTACCCGGGGGGGGTCACTGAAGCTTTCTTT.

CDR3 amino acids: CASSISVQRGSYEQYF. The CDR3 region has the DNA TGTGCCAGTAGTATATCAGTACAGAGGGGGTCCTACGAGCAGTACTTC. The rearrangement uses TRBV19 and TRBJ2-7, with D maybe TRBD1 (6 bases). Germline loops: CDR1 LNHDA, CDR2 SQIVND (reference sequence). There are 16 residues in the CDR3. Deletions cut 2 bases from V and 1 base from J, with 15 bases between.

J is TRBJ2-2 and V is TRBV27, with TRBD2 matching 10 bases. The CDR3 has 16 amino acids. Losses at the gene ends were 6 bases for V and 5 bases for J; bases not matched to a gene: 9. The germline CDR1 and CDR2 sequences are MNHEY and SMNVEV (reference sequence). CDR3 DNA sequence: TGTGCCAGCAGAAAAAGGACTAGCGGTGTGACCGGGGAGCTGTTTTTT. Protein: CASRKRTSGVTGELFF.

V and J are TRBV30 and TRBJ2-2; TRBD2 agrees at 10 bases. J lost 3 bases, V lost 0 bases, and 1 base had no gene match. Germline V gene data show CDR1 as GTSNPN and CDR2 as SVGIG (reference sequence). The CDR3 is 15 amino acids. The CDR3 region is CAWSVSGRDTGELFF. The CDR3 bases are TGTGCCTGGAGTGTAAGCGGGAGGGACACCGGGGAGCTGTTTTTT.

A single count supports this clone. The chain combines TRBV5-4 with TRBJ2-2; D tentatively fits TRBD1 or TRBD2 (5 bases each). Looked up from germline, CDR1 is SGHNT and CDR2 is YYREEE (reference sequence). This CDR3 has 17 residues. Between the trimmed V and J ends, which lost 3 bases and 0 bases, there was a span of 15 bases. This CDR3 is CASSSQGRDTNTGELFF. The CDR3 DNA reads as TGTGCCAGCAGCTCTCAGGGCCGGGATACGAACACCGGGGAGCTGTTTTTT.

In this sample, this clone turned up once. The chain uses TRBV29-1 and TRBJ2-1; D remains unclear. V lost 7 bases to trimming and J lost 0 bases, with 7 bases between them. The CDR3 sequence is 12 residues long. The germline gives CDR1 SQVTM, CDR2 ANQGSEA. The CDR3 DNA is TGCAGCGCACTCCGCTCCTACAATGAGCAGTTCTTC. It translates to CSALRSYNEQFF.

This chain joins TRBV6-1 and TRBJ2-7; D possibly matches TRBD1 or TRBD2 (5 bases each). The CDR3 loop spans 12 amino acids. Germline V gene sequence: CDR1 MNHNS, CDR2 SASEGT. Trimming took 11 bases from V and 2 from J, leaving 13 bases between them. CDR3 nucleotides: TGTGCCTGCGAGGGGTTGGCCTACGAGCAGTACTTC. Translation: CACEGLAYEQYF.

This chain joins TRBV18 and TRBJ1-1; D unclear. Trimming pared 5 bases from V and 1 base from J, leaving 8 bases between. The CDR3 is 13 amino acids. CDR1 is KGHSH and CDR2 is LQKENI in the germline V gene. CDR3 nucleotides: TGTGCCAGCTCAGGGCAGGCGAACACTGAAGCTTTCTTT. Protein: CASSGQANTEAFF. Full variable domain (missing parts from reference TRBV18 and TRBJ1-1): NAGVMQNPRHLVRRRGQEARLRCSPMKGHSHVYWYRQLPEEGLKFMVYLQKENIIDESGMPKERFSAEFPKEGPSILRIQQVVRGDSAAYFCASSGQANTEAFFGQGTRLTVV.

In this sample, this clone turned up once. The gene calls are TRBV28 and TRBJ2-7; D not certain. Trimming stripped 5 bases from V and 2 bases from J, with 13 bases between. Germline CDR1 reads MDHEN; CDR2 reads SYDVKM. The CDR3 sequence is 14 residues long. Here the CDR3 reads CASSPVGSAYEQYF. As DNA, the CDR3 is TGTGCCAGCAGTCCAGTGGGCAGTGCCTACGAGCAGTACTTC.

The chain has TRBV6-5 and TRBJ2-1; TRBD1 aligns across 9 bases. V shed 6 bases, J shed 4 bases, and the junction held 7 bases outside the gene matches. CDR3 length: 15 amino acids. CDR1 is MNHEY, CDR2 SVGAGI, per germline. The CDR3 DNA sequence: TGTGCCAGCAGCCGCGCCGGGACAGGGTACAATGAGCAGTTCTTC. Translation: CASSRAGTGYNEQFF.

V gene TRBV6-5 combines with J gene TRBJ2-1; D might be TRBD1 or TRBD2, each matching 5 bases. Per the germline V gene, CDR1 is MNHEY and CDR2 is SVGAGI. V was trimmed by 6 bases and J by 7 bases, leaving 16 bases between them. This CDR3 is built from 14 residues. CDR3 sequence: CASSRGPSKNEQFF. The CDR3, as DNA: TGTGCCAGCAGCCGGGGACCGTCAAAAAATGAGCAGTTCTTC.

In DNA, the CDR3 is TGTGCCAGCAGCTTAGATCTAGCCGGCTACAATGAGCAGTTCTTC. The encoded protein is CASSLDLAGYNEQFF. The V gene is TRBV7-3, the J gene TRBJ2-1; TRBD2 might be the D (5 bases). V lost 2 bases, J lost 3 bases, and 11 bases lay in between. The V gene's germline CDR1 is SGHTA and CDR2 FQGTGA. CDR3 length equals 15 residues.

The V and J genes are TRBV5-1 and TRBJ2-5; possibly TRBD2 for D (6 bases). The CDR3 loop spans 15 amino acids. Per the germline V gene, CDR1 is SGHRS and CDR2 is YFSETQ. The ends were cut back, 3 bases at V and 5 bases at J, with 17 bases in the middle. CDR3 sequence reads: CASSSGGDPGETQYF. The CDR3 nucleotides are TGCGCCAGCAGCTCCGGGGGAGACCCTGGGGAGACCCAGTACTTC.

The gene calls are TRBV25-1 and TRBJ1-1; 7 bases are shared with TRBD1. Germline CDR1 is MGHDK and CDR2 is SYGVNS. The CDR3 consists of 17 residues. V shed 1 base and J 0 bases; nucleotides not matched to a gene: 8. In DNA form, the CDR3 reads TGTGCCAGCAGTGAATGGGGCAGGGGGGGCATGAACACTGAAGCTTTCTTT. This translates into CASSEWGRGGMNTEAFF.

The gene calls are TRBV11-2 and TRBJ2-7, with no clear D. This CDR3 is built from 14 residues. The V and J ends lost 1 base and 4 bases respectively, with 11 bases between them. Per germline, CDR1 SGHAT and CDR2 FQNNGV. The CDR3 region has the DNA TGTGCCAGCAGCTTAGGTGCCCTCCTATACGAGCAGTACTTC. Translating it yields CASSLGALLYEQYF.

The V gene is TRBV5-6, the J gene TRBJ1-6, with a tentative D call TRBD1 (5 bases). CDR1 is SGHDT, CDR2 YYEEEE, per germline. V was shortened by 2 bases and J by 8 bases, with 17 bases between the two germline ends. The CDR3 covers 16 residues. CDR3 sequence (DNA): TGTGCCAGCAGCTTCGGGGCATCCGGGTTTTATTCACCCCTCCACTTT. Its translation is CASSFGASGFYSPLHF.

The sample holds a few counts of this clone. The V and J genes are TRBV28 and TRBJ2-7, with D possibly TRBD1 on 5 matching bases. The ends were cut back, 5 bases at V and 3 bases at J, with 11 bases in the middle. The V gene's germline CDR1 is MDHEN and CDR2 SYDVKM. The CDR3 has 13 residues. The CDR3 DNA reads TGTGCCAGCAGTCCGGCCAGGGTCTACGAGCAGTACTTC. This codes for CASSPARVYEQYF.

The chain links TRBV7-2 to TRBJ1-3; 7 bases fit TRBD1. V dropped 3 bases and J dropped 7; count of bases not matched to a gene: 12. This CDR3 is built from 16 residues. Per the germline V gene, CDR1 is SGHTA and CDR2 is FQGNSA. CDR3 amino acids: CASSLDRDSSWNTIYF. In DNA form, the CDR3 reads TGTGCCAGCAGCTTGGACCGGGACAGTTCATGGAACACCATATATTTT.

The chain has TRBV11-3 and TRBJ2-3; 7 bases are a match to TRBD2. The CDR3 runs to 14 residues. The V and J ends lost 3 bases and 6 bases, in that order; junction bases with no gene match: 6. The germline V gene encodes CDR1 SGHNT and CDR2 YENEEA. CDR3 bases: TGTGCCAGCAGCTTTGGGACTACCGCTGATACGCAGTATTTT. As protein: CASSFGTTADTQYF.